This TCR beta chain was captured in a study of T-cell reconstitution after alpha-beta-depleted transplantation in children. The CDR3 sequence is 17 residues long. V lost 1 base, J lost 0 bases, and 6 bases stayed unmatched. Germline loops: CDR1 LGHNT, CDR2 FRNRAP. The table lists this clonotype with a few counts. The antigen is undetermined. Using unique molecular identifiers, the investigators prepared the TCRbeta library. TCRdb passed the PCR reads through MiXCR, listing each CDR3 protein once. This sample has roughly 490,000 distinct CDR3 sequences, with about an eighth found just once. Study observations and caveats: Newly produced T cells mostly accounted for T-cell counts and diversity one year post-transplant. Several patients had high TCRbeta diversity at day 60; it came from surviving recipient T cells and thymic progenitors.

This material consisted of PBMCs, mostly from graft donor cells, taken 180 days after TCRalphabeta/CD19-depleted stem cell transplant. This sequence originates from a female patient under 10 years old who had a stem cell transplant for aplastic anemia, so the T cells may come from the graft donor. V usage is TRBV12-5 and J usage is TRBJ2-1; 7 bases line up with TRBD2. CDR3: CASGLESSGRSYNEQFF. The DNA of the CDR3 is TGTGCTAGTGGTTTGGAGTCTAGCGGCCGCTCCTACAATGAGCAGTTCTTC.